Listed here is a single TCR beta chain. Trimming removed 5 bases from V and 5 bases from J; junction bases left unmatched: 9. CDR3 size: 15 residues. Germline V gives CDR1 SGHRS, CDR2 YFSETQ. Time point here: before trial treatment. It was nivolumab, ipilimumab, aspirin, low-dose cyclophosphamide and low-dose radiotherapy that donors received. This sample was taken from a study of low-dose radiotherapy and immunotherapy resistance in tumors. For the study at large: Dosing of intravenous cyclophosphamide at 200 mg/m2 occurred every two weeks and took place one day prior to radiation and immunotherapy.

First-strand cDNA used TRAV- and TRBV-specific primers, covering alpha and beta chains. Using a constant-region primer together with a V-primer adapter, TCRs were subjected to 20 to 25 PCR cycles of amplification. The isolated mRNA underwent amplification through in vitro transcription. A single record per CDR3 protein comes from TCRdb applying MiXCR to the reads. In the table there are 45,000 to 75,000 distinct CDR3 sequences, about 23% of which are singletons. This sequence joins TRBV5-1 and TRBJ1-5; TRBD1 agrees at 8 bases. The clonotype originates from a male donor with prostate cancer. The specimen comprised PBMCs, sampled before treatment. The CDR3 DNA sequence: TGCGCCAGCAGTTTCACAGGGGGTTGGGATCAGCCCCAGCATTTT. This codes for CASSFTGGWDQPQHF.